This T cell receptor (beta chain) came from a study of tumor-infiltrating lymphocytes in primary liver carcinoma. CDR3 length equals 15 residues. Germline V gene sequence: CDR1 ENHRY, CDR2 SYGVKD. V lost 1 base to trimming and J lost 3 bases, with 10 bases between them. The template, 450 to 650 ng total RNA, yielded TCR beta cDNA made with a constant-region primer. Libraries covering TCR beta were generated through three nested multiplex PCR rounds (using a slightly modified ARM-PCR). Two initial PCR rounds of ten to eleven cycles each paired TRBV1-TRBV30 forward primers with a C-beta reverse primer. Each CDR3 protein is one row after TCRdb ran MiXCR on the multiplex PCR reads. The sample holds about 320,000 distinct CDR3 sequences; 45% to 70% are singletons and the top ten take over 15%. Researchers drew blood RNA from unsorted whole blood and extracted germline DNA as well.

The chain links TRBV10-3 to TRBJ1-5, with D hard to call. Sequenced sample: peripheral blood. The clonotype comes from a young woman with primary liver carcinoma and hepatitis B virus infection. The CDR3 spells CAISEFEQDNQPQHF. CDR3 coding DNA: TGTGCCATCAGTGAGTTCGAACAAGACAATCAGCCCCAGCATTTT.